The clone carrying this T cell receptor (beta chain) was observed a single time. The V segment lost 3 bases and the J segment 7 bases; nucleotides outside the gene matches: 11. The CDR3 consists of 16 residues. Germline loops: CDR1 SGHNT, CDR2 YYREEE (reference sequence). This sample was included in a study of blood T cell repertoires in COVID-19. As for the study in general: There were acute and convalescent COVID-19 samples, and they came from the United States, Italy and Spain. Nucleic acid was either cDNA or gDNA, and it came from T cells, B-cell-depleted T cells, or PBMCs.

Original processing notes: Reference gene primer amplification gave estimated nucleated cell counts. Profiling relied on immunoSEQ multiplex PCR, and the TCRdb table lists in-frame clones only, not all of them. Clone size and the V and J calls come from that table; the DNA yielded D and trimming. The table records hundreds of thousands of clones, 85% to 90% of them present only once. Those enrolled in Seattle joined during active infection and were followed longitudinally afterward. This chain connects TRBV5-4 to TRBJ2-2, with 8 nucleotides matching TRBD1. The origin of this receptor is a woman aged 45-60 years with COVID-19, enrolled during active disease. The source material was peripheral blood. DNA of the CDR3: TGTGCCAGCAGCTCTTATCCCAGGGGGCTGGACGGGGAGCTGTTTTTT. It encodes CASSSYPRGLDGELFF.